This T cell receptor (beta chain) is drawn from a study of CD8 T cells in Susac syndrome. Study-level findings and limits: No clonal expansion appeared among CD4+ T cells in Susac patients.

On this clonotype itself: What it binds is not known.

The CDR3 totals 14 residues. Germline lookup yields CDR1 LNHDA and CDR2 SQIVND (reference sequence). Trimming took 5 bases from V and 10 from J, leaving 20 bases between them. The RNA input was roughly 0.45 to 1 ug, and it was reverse transcribed with random hexamers. It was immunoSEQ multiplex PCR that amplified TCR beta CDR3 across 54 Vbeta and 13 Jbeta. TCRdb reprocessed the immunoSEQ multiplex PCR reads with MiXCR, giving one entry per CDR3 protein. The table lists a few hundred thousand distinct CDR3 sequences, approximately 94% of them singletons, with about 0.15% in the top ten. Sequencing of TCR beta was undertaken in CD8+ and CD4+ T cells derived from blood. Purification of the CD8+ and CD4+ T cells relied on negative isolation, and TEMRA cells underwent FACS enrichment.

The specimen was CD4+ T cells from PBMCs. The chain carries TRBV19 and TRBJ1-1; TRBD1 is a possible D gene (5 bases). The receptor comes from a human donor with Susac syndrome. The CDR3 DNA sequence: TGTGCCAGTAGTCCCGCGGACATTTCGGTCACAGCTTTCTTT. Translation gives CASSPADISVTAFF.